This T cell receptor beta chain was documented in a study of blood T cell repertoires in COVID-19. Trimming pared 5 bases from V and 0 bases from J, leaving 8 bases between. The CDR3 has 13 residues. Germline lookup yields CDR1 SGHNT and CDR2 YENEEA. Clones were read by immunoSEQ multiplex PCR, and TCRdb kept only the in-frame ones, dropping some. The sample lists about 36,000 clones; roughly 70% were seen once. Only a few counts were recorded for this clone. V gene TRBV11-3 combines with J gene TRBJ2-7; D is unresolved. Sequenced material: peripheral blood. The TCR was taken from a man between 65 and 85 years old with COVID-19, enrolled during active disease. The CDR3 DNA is TGTGCCAGCAGCCCCGCTAGCTCCTACGAGCAGTACTTC. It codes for CASSPASSYEQYF. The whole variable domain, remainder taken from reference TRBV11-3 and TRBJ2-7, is EAGVVQSPRYKIIEKKQPVAFWCNPISGHNTLYWYLQNLGQGPELLIRYENEEAVDDSQLPKDRFSAERLKGVDSTLKIQPAELGDSAVYLCASSPASSYEQYFGPGTRLTVT.